This T cell receptor (beta chain) was sequenced during a study of blood T cell repertoires in COVID-19. Study information: The study drew acute and convalescent COVID-19 samples from the United States, Italy and Spain. T cells, B-cell-depleted T cells, or PBMCs provided the cDNA or gDNA that served as material.

Methods used by the authors: Amplification from reference gene primers served as the basis for estimated nucleated cell counts. Profiled with immunoSEQ multiplex PCR; TCRdb holds only in-frame clones, not every one. That table gives V, J and clone size, and the DNA gave D and trimming. The data hold around 120,000 clones, with 88% observed a single time. The source material was peripheral blood. The clonotype was recovered from a woman between 50 and 59 years old with active or convalescent COVID-19.

CDR3 loop: CASSSAGSTDTQYF. The CDR3 DNA follows: TGTGCCAGTAGTTCTGCGGGTAGCACAGATACGCAGTATTTT. V usage is TRBV19 and J usage is TRBJ2-3; perhaps TRBD2 as D (5 bases). Deletions cut 5 bases from V and 0 bases from J, with 9 bases between. This CDR3 is 14 amino acids long. Germline V lookup: CDR1 LNHDA, CDR2 SQIVND (reference sequence). Complete variable domain (other parts from reference TRBV19 and TRBJ2-3): DGGITQSPKYLFRKEGQNVTLSCEQNLNHDAMYWYRQDPGQGLRLIYYSQIVNDFQKGDIAEGYSVSREKKESFPLTVTSAQKNPTAFYLCASSSAGSTDTQYFGPGTRLTVL.